These 4 T cell receptor beta chains share one sample of origin, sequenced in a study of blood T cell repertoires in COVID-19. The protocol was immunoSEQ multiplex PCR, while the TCRdb copy is restricted to in-frame clones and leaves out a portion. This sample has 20,000 or so clones; around 86% occur once, and the top ten carry 9.5% to 15%. Sequenced sample: peripheral blood. The receptors stem from an elderly woman with active or convalescent COVID-19.

This chain connects TRBV5-4 to TRBJ1-3, with a weak D call TRBD1 (6 bases). Germline CDR1 is SGHNT and CDR2 is YYREEE (reference sequence). The CDR3 runs to 15 residues. V lost 4 bases and J lost 4, with 15 bases in between. Here the CDR3 DNA reads TGTGCCAGCAGCCTGGACAGTCGCGCGGGAAACACCATATATTTT. This translates into CASSLDSRAGNTIYF.

The V gene is TRBV11-3, the J gene TRBJ2-2, with TRBD2 matching over 12 bases. J was trimmed by 6 bases and V by 1 base; bases with no gene match: 0. The germline V gene has CDR1 SGHNT and CDR2 YENEEA. The CDR3 spans 15 residues. CDR3 residues: CASSLGLAGAGELFF. As DNA, the CDR3 is TGTGCCAGCAGCTTAGGACTAGCGGGAGCCGGGGAGCTGTTTTTT.

The V gene is TRBV19, the J gene TRBJ1-1, with D unclear. V lost 6 bases to trimming and J lost 1 base, with 12 bases between them. The CDR3 length is 14 residues. Germline values: CDR1 LNHDA, CDR2 SQIVND (reference sequence). The CDR3 DNA is TGTGCCAGTAGACAACGGGGTGAGAACACTGAAGCTTTCTTT. Its translation: CASRQRGENTEAFF.

This chain uses TRBV9 with TRBJ2-2; 9 positions agree with TRBD1. Germline CDR1 and CDR2: SGDLS and YYNGEE. This CDR3 comprises 16 residues. V was pared by 4 bases and J by 1 base, with 5 bases of the junction left unmatched. CDR3 in amino acids: CASSPGDRVNTGELFF. CDR3 coding DNA: TGTGCCAGCAGCCCGGGGGACAGGGTGAACACCGGGGAGCTGTTTTTT.